The clone carrying this T cell receptor (beta chain) was seen a few times. Antigen unknown. The repertoire was sequenced with immunoSEQ multiplex PCR; TCRdb's copy has only in-frame clones and lacks some. The sample holds 150,000 to 200,000 clones, more than 80% seen once. The sample belongs to a study of cytomegalovirus exposure and HLA in healthy donors. Study background: The 90 to 150 validation repertoires matched the 666 first-cohort repertoires in platform, a later analysis reported. General study findings and limits: It was reported that the classifier diagnosed cytomegalovirus status with high specificity and sensitivity in both the original and validation cohorts.

Germline CDR1 and CDR2: LGHNA and YNFKEQ. The V gene lost 0 bases and the J gene lost 5 bases, with 22 bases spanning the gap. This CDR3 is built from 19 residues. Sequenced input: PBMCs. The V gene is TRBV4-2, the J gene TRBJ2-2, with D possibly being TRBD2 (5 bases). The origin of this receptor is a man younger than 35 in good health and CMV-seropositive. The chain's CDR3 is CASSQELSVARRGTGELFF. As DNA, the CDR3 is TGTGCCAGCAGCCAAGAATTGTCCGTGGCTCGGCGAGGGACCGGGGAGCTGTTTTTT.